These T cell receptor beta chains were read from a single sample in a study of neurological immune-mediated disorders. MiXCR was run by TCRdb on the 5' RACE reads, yielding one entry per CDR3 protein. The sample consists of approximately 15,000 distinct CDR3 sequences, about 13% of them appearing once. The specimen was CD8+ T cells from blood. The receptors derive from a female donor with HTLV-1-associated myelopathy (HAM/TSP). The CDR3 runs from the conserved cysteine through the conserved F or W.

V gene	J gene	CDR3 protein
TRBV10-3	TRBJ1-2	CAITEDQGDYGYTF
TRBV2	TRBJ2-7	CASSVLPGWYEQYF
TRBV11-2	TRBJ2-3	CASSLRDSYTDTQYF
TRBV7-9	TRBJ2-1	CASSPKRGRVFDEQFF
TRBV20-1	TRBJ2-4	CSASPLRGQVIAKNIQYF
TRBV4-2	TRBJ1-1	CASSQVVADTEAFF
TRBV28	TRBJ2-7	CASMDSGYEQYF
TRBV11-2	TRBJ2-5	CASSFGTAETQYF
TRBV5-1	TRBJ2-1	CASSLYSGGLYNEQFF
TRBV29-1	TRBJ2-7	CSVSALASTGQEQYF
TRBV21-1	TRBJ2-7	CARERIRAYEQYF
TRBV11-2	TRBJ2-6	CASSLVGQMSSGANVLTF
TRBV12-3/TRBV12-4	TRBJ1-1	CASSPLAGITEAFF
TRBV18	TRBJ2-2	CASWAGRNTGELFF
TRBV6-5	TRBJ1-2	CASSWTGTGAHFF